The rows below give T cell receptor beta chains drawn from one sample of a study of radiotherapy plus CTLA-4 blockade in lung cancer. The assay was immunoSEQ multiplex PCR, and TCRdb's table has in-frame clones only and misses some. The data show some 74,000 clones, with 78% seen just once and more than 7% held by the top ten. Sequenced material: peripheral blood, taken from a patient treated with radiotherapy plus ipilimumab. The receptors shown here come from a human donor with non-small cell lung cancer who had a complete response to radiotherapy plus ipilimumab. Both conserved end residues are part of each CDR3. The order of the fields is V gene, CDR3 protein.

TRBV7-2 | CASSLGQAVSYEQYF
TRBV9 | CASSLKGDYGYTF
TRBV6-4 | CASSDSRRATDTQYF
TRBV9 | CASSVGLAGRMPAGETQYF
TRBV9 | CASSRQAQGTYEQYF
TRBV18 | CASSPRQGSTDTQYF
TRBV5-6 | CASSLVAGEGEQFF
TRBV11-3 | CASSLRGTSGSSEQFF
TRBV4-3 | CASSQEGSLAGADTQYF
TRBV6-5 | CASSYEKLYGYTF
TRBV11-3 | CASSLEGIAAAEAFF
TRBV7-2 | CASSLVMGALDYGYTF
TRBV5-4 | CASSLVSGGSGQFF
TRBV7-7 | CASSLGQDYEQYF
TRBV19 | CASFDRGQGGSPLHF
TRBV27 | CASSLGGKRGTSPLHF
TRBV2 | CASSDEGEKLFF
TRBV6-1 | CASSLGREESFF
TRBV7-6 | CASSPGTERIEAFF
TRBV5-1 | CASSLPDGNYGYTF
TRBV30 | CAWGGTSGSGAQYF
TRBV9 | CASSEGQGGYTEAFF
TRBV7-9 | CASRAGGTSGTYNEQFF
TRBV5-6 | CASSSRDRGFGNQPQHF
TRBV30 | CAWSPGAGVYASATDTQYF
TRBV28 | CASTLPGLYEQYF
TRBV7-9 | CASSPRNTEAFF
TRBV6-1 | CASRPWGTSYEQYF
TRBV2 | CASSEDWDEQFF
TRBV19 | CAGSTSGLYNEQFF
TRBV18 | CASSPPGKPKETQYF
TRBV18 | CASSPGTGSGNTIYF
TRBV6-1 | CASSEETPRSGELFF
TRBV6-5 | CASSYSKTSNQPQHF
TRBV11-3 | CASSSRTGVSEAFF
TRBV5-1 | CASREYTNEKLFF
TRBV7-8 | CASSLERAYGYTF
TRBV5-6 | CASSLRYRGRYEQYF
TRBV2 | CASRDRGRDGISYEQYF
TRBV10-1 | CASSESTSLAGELFF
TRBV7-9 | CASSLDIGNGIQYF
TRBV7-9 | CASSLKSGESEYEQYF
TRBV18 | CASSPPDSYGYTF
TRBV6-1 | CASRPDTGELFF
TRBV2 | CASRTFGYGYTF
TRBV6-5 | CASSLKGSGNTIYF
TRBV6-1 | CASSGPSETGELFF
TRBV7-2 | CASSPDRPTGGSPLHF
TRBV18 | CASSPPGDLTEAFF
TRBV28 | CASRAATNEKLFF
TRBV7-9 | CASSSVTGADTQYF
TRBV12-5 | CASGPGPSVVYEQYF
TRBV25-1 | CASSGQGQETQYF
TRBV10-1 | CASSEGATGMGEAFF
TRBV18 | CASSTGPGSSYEQYF
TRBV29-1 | CSVCRALNTEAFF
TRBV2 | CASRGTGDVEAFF